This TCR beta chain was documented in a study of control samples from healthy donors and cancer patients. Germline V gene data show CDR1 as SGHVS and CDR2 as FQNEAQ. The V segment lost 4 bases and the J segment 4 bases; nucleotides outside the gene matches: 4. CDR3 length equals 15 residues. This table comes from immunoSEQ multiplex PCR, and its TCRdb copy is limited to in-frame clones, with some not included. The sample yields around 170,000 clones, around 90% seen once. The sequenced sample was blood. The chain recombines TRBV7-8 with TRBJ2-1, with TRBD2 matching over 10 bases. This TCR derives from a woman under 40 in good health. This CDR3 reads CASSSNSGGYNEQFF. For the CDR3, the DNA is TGTGCCAGCAGCTCCAATAGCGGGGGGTACAATGAGCAGTTCTTC.